This is a list of T cell receptor beta chains from one sample in a study of shared clonotypes between healthy human individuals. The repertoire was sequenced with immunoSEQ multiplex PCR; TCRdb's copy has only in-frame clones and lacks some. The repertoire includes 700,000 or so clones, less than 80% of them detected once, and 1.8% sits in the top ten. The sequenced sample was memory CD4+ T cells sorted from blood. The receptor source for this set is a woman in her thirties in good health. The conserved cysteine and the conserved F or W are not part of the CDR3 here. The order of the fields is V gene, D gene, CDR3 protein. D genes are given only for firm matches.

V gene: TRBV19; D gene: TRBD1; CDR3 protein: ASSISTGVASGANVLT
V gene: TRBV23-1; D gene: TRBD1; CDR3 protein: ASSQFPGWQGAHGYT
V gene: TRBV30; D gene: TRBD1; CDR3 protein: AWNGSLPGQNYEQY
V gene: TRBV27; D gene: .; CDR3 protein: ASRIPFGGNQPQH
V gene: TRBV15; D gene: .; CDR3 protein: ATSRDKKYEQY
V gene: TRBV19; D gene: .; CDR3 protein: ASSMEGLSNQPQH
V gene: TRBV6-1; D gene: .; CDR3 protein: ASRGDGGTTYEQY
V gene: TRBV19; D gene: .; CDR3 protein: ASSLSAGKTYGYT
V gene: TRBV19; D gene: .; CDR3 protein: ASRHKRDSYGYT
V gene: TRBV7-6; D gene: .; CDR3 protein: ASTPIAYNEQF
V gene: TRBV4-2; D gene: .; CDR3 protein: ASSQGGDYSNQPQH
V gene: TRBV5-1; D gene: .; CDR3 protein: ASSLGSPPRETQY
V gene: TRBV28; D gene: .; CDR3 protein: ASSLALREKLF
V gene: TRBV9; D gene: .; CDR3 protein: ASSVVSLSVNTGELF
V gene: TRBV6-5; D gene: .; CDR3 protein: ASSYGRNTEAF
V gene: TRBV30; D gene: .; CDR3 protein: AWSISHLETQY
V gene: TRBV11-2; D gene: TRBD2; CDR3 protein: ASSPRTSGGNTGELF
V gene: TRBV11-2; D gene: TRBD1; CDR3 protein: ASSLREGAYT
V gene: TRBV5-1; D gene: .; CDR3 protein: ASSPGAVLGNTIY
V gene: TRBV5-1; D gene: .; CDR3 protein: ASSLVGVSGANVLT
V gene: TRBV27; D gene: TRBD2; CDR3 protein: ASMETSGTYEQY
V gene: TRBV7-7; D gene: .; CDR3 protein: ASSSEGRETQY
V gene: TRBV7-2; D gene: .; CDR3 protein: AISGATNEKLF
V gene: TRBV11-2; D gene: .; CDR3 protein: ASSLDSPLNTEAF
V gene: TRBV7-2; D gene: TRBD1; CDR3 protein: ASSGQGVDGYT
V gene: TRBV5-1; D gene: .; CDR3 protein: ASSLAWGSLGGQF
V gene: TRBV14; D gene: .; CDR3 protein: ASSLLADTQY
V gene: TRBV25-1; D gene: TRBD1; CDR3 protein: ASSEPSTGFSEAF
V gene: TRBV6-6; D gene: .; CDR3 protein: ASRGDRNEQF
V gene: TRBV5-1; D gene: .; CDR3 protein: ASSLTSQLTNTGELF
V gene: TRBV6-5; D gene: .; CDR3 protein: ASSYQQRGQPQH